This is a list of T cell receptor beta chains from one sample in a study of CD8 T cells in Susac syndrome. TCRdb reprocessed the immunoSEQ multiplex PCR reads via MiXCR and lists one record per CDR3 protein. Of about 150,000 distinct CDR3 sequences in the sample, roughly 94% were seen once. Sequencing was carried out using CD8+ T cells from PBMCs. These receptors all stem from a human donor with multiple sclerosis. The CDR3 runs from the conserved cysteine through the conserved F or W. A D gene is named only where the DNA matches it firmly. Only some rows state a clone size, as once, few, many or a class for expanded clones.

d_gene	v_gene	abundance	j_gene	CDR3nt	CDR3aa
NA	TRBV4-3	NA	TRBJ2-3	TGCGCCAGCAGCCATTTTAAATCTAGCACAGATACGCAGTATTTT	CASSHFKSSTDTQYF
NA	TRBV25-1	NA	TRBJ2-2	TGTGCCAGCAGTGAATATAGGGAACGGACCGGGGAGCTGTTTTTT	CASSEYRERTGELFF
NA	TRBV7-2	NA	TRBJ2-1	TGTGCCAGCAGCCCATCGGGCTATGAGCAGTTCTTC	CASSPSGYEQFF
TRBD1	TRBV6-5	NA	TRBJ1-5	TGTGCCAGCAGTTCCCGACAGGGCGGCACATGGAATCAGCCCCAGCATTTT	CASSSRQGGTWNQPQHF
NA	TRBV19	NA	TRBJ2-2	TGTGCCAGTAGTGGTCGGGACGCACCCGGGGAGCTGTTTTTT	CASSGRDAPGELFF
NA	TRBV7-6	NA	TRBJ1-3	TGTGCCAGCAGTCCTCGACCCGGGGAAGGAAACACCATATATTTT	CASSPRPGEGNTIYF
NA	TRBV7-9	NA	TRBJ2-3	TGTGCCAGCAGCCATTCCGGGGACCTTTGGACAGATACGCAGTATTTT	CASSHSGDLWTDTQYF
NA	TRBV3-1	NA	TRBJ1-2	TGTGCCAGCAGCCAAGTCCGGGACCCAAAGGGCTATGGCTACACCTTC	CASSQVRDPKGYGYTF
NA	TRBV6-5	NA	TRBJ2-3	TGTGCCAGCAAAAGGGGGGTAACAGATACGCAGTATTTT	CASKRGVTDTQYF
TRBD2	TRBV27	NA	TRBJ2-5	TGTGCCAGCAGTTCGGGACTAGCGGGGACCCAGTACTTC	CASSSGLAGTQYF
NA	TRBV13	NA	TRBJ2-1	TGTGCCAGCAGCTTAGGCGGGGTGAGTGAGCAGTTCTTC	CASSLGGVSEQFF
NA	TRBV12-5	NA	TRBJ2-3	TGTGCTAGTGCCTACACAGATACGCAGTATTTT	CASAYTDTQYF
NA	TRBV12-3/TRBV12-4	NA	TRBJ2-7	TGTGCCAGCGCCGGGGGCAAGCAGTACTTC	CASAGGKQYF
TRBD1	TRBV29-1	NA	TRBJ2-1	TGCAGCGTTGAACGGACAGGGGGTACTTCTGCCTACAATGAGCAGTTCTTC	CSVERTGGTSAYNEQFF
TRBD2	TRBV3-1	NA	TRBJ2-3	TGTGCCAGCAGCCCCAGAGGGAGGGTTTCTGGCACAGATACGCAGTATTTT	CASSPRGRVSGTDTQYF
NA	TRBV30	NA	TRBJ2-7	TGTGCCTGGAGGACAGACTCCTACGAGCAGTACTTC	CAWRTDSYEQYF
NA	TRBV19	NA	TRBJ1-5	TGTGCCAGTATAGAAGGTCGCGGTCAGCCCCAGCATTTT	CASIEGRGQPQHF
NA	TRBV2	NA	TRBJ1-5	TGTGCCAGCAGTGATGGTAGGGCCAGAGGGCCCCAGCATTTT	CASSDGRARGPQHF
NA	TRBV7-2	NA	TRBJ2-5	TGTGCCAGCAGCGTAATATGGTCGGGAACCAAAGAGACCCAGTACTTC	CASSVIWSGTKETQYF
TRBD2	TRBV9	NA	TRBJ2-7	TGTGCCAGCAGCACCAGTAGCGGGGGGGAACCCTACGAGCAGTACTTC	CASSTSSGGEPYEQYF
NA	TRBV29-1	NA	TRBJ2-3	TGCAGCGTTGGGGGGCGGGGGAGCACAGATACGCAGTATTTT	CSVGGRGSTDTQYF
TRBD1	TRBV3-1	NA	TRBJ2-1	TGTGCCAGCAGCCAAGATCTGAAGGGACAGGGGATCAATGAGCAGTTCTTC	CASSQDLKGQGINEQFF
TRBD2	TRBV2	NA	TRBJ2-1	TGTGCCAGCAGTTCACTAGCGGGTCAGTTCTTC	CASSSLAGQFF
TRBD1	TRBV13	NA	TRBJ2-3	TGTGCCAGCAGCTTAGGACAGGGGGCTCCAGATACGCAGTATTTT	CASSLGQGAPDTQYF
NA	TRBV23-1	NA	TRBJ1-3	TGCGCCAGCAGTCAATTTTCACGAGGACTTGGAAACACCATATATTTT	CASSQFSRGLGNTIYF
TRBD2	TRBV9	NA	TRBJ2-3	TGTGCCAGCAGCGCGGGGGGGTCTAGCACAGATACGCAGTATTTT	CASSAGGSSTDTQYF
NA	TRBV19	NA	TRBJ1-5	TGTGCCACCCAGTGGGGTATCGGCAATCAGCCCCAGCATTTT	CATQWGIGNQPQHF
TRBD1	TRBV14	NA	TRBJ1-1	TGTGCCAGCAGCCAAGTGGGCAGGGGGGTTTGGAACACTGAAGCTTTCTTT	CASSQVGRGVWNTEAFF
TRBD1	TRBV20-1	once	TRBJ1-5	TGCAGTGCTGGGGACAGGGCGGGGTATCAGCCCCAGCATTTT	CSAGDRAGYQPQHF
TRBD1	TRBV29-1	NA	TRBJ2-2	TGCAGCGCCAGGGACAGGGAACACACCGGGGAGCTGTTTTTT	CSARDREHTGELFF
TRBD1	TRBV4-1	NA	TRBJ2-7	TGCGCCAGCAGCCACCGACAGGGCTCCTACGAGCAGTACTTC	CASSHRQGSYEQYF
NA	TRBV6-2/TRBV6-3	NA	TRBJ2-1	TGTGCCAGCAGTTACTCCCGGGATGAGCAGTTCTTC	CASSYSRDEQFF
NA	TRBV7-6	NA	TRBJ2-1	TGTGCCAGCAGCCCCCCGACGGCGTCCGCTTACAATGAGCAGTTCTTC	CASSPPTASAYNEQFF